The rows below give T cell receptor beta chains drawn from one sample of a study of shared clonotypes between healthy human individuals. This table comes from immunoSEQ multiplex PCR, and its TCRdb copy is limited to in-frame clones, with some not included. Of about 460,000 clones in the sample, 70% to 80% are singletons; the top ten hold 12%. The sample was PBMCs. The receptors were sampled from a middle-aged woman in good health. Some clones in this sample may be carry-over from other donors' samples. Both conserved end residues are part of each CDR3. Fields, in order: J gene, V gene, clone size, D gene, CDR3 DNA, CDR3 protein. D genes are given only for firm matches. Size values are once, few and many counts, or a class for expanded clones, and some rows have none.

j_call: TRBJ2-2; v_call: TRBV29-1; clone_size: -; d_call: TRBD1; cdr3_nt: TGCAGCGCGACAGGGGTGTCGAACACCGGGGAGCTGTTTTTT; cdr3_aa: CSATGVSNTGELFF
j_call: TRBJ1-2; v_call: TRBV5-8; clone_size: -; d_call: TRBD1; cdr3_nt: TGTGCCAGCAGCTTGTTCGGGACAGGACGGGGCTACACCTTC; cdr3_aa: CASSLFGTGRGYTF
j_call: TRBJ2-6; v_call: TRBV5-4; clone_size: -; d_call: -; cdr3_nt: TGTGCCAGCAGCATAGGGGATCTTGGGGCCAACGTCCTGACTTTC; cdr3_aa: CASSIGDLGANVLTF
j_call: TRBJ2-7; v_call: TRBV6-1; clone_size: -; d_call: -; cdr3_nt: TGTGCCAGCAAGAGTGGCGCCTATTCCGAGCAGTACTTC; cdr3_aa: CASKSGAYSEQYF
j_call: TRBJ2-5; v_call: TRBV30; clone_size: -; d_call: TRBD2; cdr3_nt: TGTGCCTGGAGTAAGGGACTAGCGGGGTTAGAGACCCAGTACTTC; cdr3_aa: CAWSKGLAGLETQYF
j_call: TRBJ2-7; v_call: TRBV6-1; clone_size: many; d_call: TRBD2; cdr3_nt: TGTGCCAGCAGTGAAGTTTCGGGAGGGCCTAACGAGCAGTACTTC; cdr3_aa: CASSEVSGGPNEQYF
j_call: TRBJ1-1; v_call: TRBV29-1; clone_size: -; d_call: -; cdr3_nt: TGCAGCGTTGTCACCGGGGGCGGGGGCACTGAAGCTTTCTTT; cdr3_aa: CSVVTGGGGTEAFF
j_call: TRBJ2-7; v_call: TRBV30; clone_size: -; d_call: TRBD2; cdr3_nt: TGTGCTATACGGGAGGAGGTCTACGAGCAGTACTTC; cdr3_aa: CAIREEVYEQYF
j_call: TRBJ1-4; v_call: TRBV9; clone_size: -; d_call: -; cdr3_nt: TGTGCCAGCAGCGTAGGGTTGCCTAATGAAAAACTGTTTTTT; cdr3_aa: CASSVGLPNEKLFF
j_call: TRBJ1-5; v_call: TRBV30; clone_size: -; d_call: -; cdr3_nt: TGTGCCTGGCAGGGCAGCAGCAATCAGCCCCAGCATTTT; cdr3_aa: CAWQGSSNQPQHF
j_call: TRBJ2-6; v_call: TRBV30; clone_size: once; d_call: -; cdr3_nt: TGTGCCTGGAGTAGATACTCTGGGGCCAACGTCCTGACTTTC; cdr3_aa: CAWSRYSGANVLTF
j_call: TRBJ2-2; v_call: TRBV7-9; clone_size: few; d_call: -; cdr3_nt: TGTGCCAACCAGGACGGACCGAACACCGGGGAGCTGTTTTTT; cdr3_aa: CANQDGPNTGELFF
j_call: TRBJ2-3; v_call: TRBV30; clone_size: -; d_call: TRBD1; cdr3_nt: TGTGCCTTTACAGGGGGCGCGTCAGATACGCAGTATTTT; cdr3_aa: CAFTGGASDTQYF
j_call: TRBJ1-1; v_call: TRBV5-1; clone_size: few; d_call: -; cdr3_nt: TGCGCCAGCAGCCTTACAGGGTCTGGGCTAATGAACACTGAAGCTTTCTTT; cdr3_aa: CASSLTGSGLMNTEAFF
j_call: TRBJ2-1; v_call: TRBV7-9; clone_size: -; d_call: TRBD1; cdr3_nt: TGTGCCAGCAGCTTACGGACTGGGGGACAGAAATATTACAATGAGCAGTTCTTC; cdr3_aa: CASSLRTGGQKYYNEQFF
j_call: TRBJ2-3; v_call: TRBV5-6; clone_size: -; d_call: -; cdr3_nt: TGTGCCAGCAGCTGGGAAAGGGCAGATACGCAGTATTTT; cdr3_aa: CASSWERADTQYF
j_call: TRBJ1-2; v_call: TRBV5-5; clone_size: -; d_call: TRBD1; cdr3_nt: TGTGCCAGCAGGCCCAGGGGGGGAAACTATGGCTACACCTTC; cdr3_aa: CASRPRGGNYGYTF
j_call: TRBJ2-1; v_call: TRBV28; clone_size: -; d_call: -; cdr3_nt: TGTGCCAGCAGTCGCCTGGGTAGCTCCTACAATGAGCAGTTCTTC; cdr3_aa: CASSRLGSSYNEQFF
j_call: TRBJ2-7; v_call: TRBV30; clone_size: -; d_call: -; cdr3_nt: TGTGCCTGGAGTTACGGAACACTCTACGAGCAGTACTTC; cdr3_aa: CAWSYGTLYEQYF
j_call: TRBJ1-1; v_call: TRBV7-8; clone_size: few; d_call: -; cdr3_nt: TGTGCCAGCAGCCCATCTCCGACTGCAGCGAGCACTGAAGCTTTCTTT; cdr3_aa: CASSPSPTAASTEAFF
j_call: TRBJ2-1; v_call: TRBV19; clone_size: -; d_call: -; cdr3_nt: TGTGCCAGTAGTAAGGAGACTATCAGCTCCTACAATGAGCAGTTCTTC; cdr3_aa: CASSKETISSYNEQFF
j_call: TRBJ2-1; v_call: TRBV5-1; clone_size: -; d_call: TRBD2; cdr3_nt: TGCGCCAGCAGCTTGGCTCATGGACTAGCGGGAGAGAGTGAGCAGTTCTTC; cdr3_aa: CASSLAHGLAGESEQFF
j_call: TRBJ1-3; v_call: TRBV5-1; clone_size: -; d_call: -; cdr3_nt: TGCGCCAGCAGCTTGCGGGTTTCGGACGGAAACACCATATATTTT; cdr3_aa: CASSLRVSDGNTIYF
j_call: TRBJ1-3; v_call: TRBV6-1; clone_size: -; d_call: -; cdr3_nt: TGTGCCAGCAGTGGCCTTTTCCGCTCTGGAAACACCATATATTTT; cdr3_aa: CASSGLFRSGNTIYF
j_call: TRBJ1-5; v_call: TRBV10-2; clone_size: few; d_call: TRBD1; cdr3_nt: TGCGCCAGCAGTGAGGCGTCAGGGGGCAGTCAGCCCCAGCATTTT; cdr3_aa: CASSEASGGSQPQHF
j_call: TRBJ1-2; v_call: TRBV12-2; clone_size: -; d_call: -; cdr3_nt: TGTGCAAGTCGCCCCATTCGGGGCTACACCTTC; cdr3_aa: CASRPIRGYTF
j_call: TRBJ1-4; v_call: TRBV5-6; clone_size: few; d_call: -; cdr3_nt: TGTGCCAGCAGCGGTGGGCCTACCCGGGGTGAAAAACTGTTTTTT; cdr3_aa: CASSGGPTRGEKLFF
j_call: TRBJ1-1; v_call: TRBV30; clone_size: few; d_call: -; cdr3_nt: TGTGCCTGGAGTGTCGACCCGAACACTGAAGCTTTCTTT; cdr3_aa: CAWSVDPNTEAFF
j_call: TRBJ1-1; v_call: TRBV11-2; clone_size: -; d_call: -; cdr3_nt: TGTGCCAGCAGCTTTCAGGGCATGAACACTGAAGCTTTCTTT; cdr3_aa: CASSFQGMNTEAFF
j_call: TRBJ2-7; v_call: TRBV2; clone_size: few; d_call: -; cdr3_nt: TGTGCCAGCAGGGGACCGACCTACGAGCAGTACTTC; cdr3_aa: CASRGPTYEQYF
j_call: TRBJ2-2; v_call: TRBV5-6; clone_size: -; d_call: -; cdr3_nt: TGTGCCAGCAGCTTTTCAAGTACCGGGGAGCTGTTTTTT; cdr3_aa: CASSFSSTGELFF
j_call: TRBJ1-2; v_call: TRBV7-2; clone_size: -; d_call: -; cdr3_nt: TGTGCCAGCAGCTATGGGGTTGACTATGGCTACACCTTC; cdr3_aa: CASSYGVDYGYTF
j_call: TRBJ2-1; v_call: TRBV7-2; clone_size: -; d_call: TRBD2; cdr3_nt: TGTGCCACCCAGCTTCCTAGCGGGAGCTCCTACAATGAGCAGTTCTTC; cdr3_aa: CATQLPSGSSYNEQFF
j_call: TRBJ2-7; v_call: TRBV27; clone_size: -; d_call: -; cdr3_nt: TGTGCCAGCAGTTTATACGGTTCCGGGTCCTCCTACGAGCAGTACTTC; cdr3_aa: CASSLYGSGSSYEQYF
j_call: TRBJ2-1; v_call: TRBV7-2; clone_size: -; d_call: -; cdr3_nt: TGTGCCAGCAGTTCAGGACTACTACCCAATGAGCAGTTCTTC; cdr3_aa: CASSSGLLPNEQFF
j_call: TRBJ2-7; v_call: TRBV7-6; clone_size: -; d_call: -; cdr3_nt: TGTGCCAGCAGCTTAGCGCCCACCCCTCCGGACGAGCAGTACTTC; cdr3_aa: CASSLAPTPPDEQYF
j_call: TRBJ2-3; v_call: TRBV19; clone_size: -; d_call: TRBD2; cdr3_nt: TGTGCCAGTAGTATCCTGTGGACTAGCGGAGGCACAGATACGCAGTATTTT; cdr3_aa: CASSILWTSGGTDTQYF
j_call: TRBJ1-2; v_call: TRBV25-1; clone_size: -; d_call: TRBD1; cdr3_nt: TGTGCCAGCAGTAAGACAGGGAACTATGGCTACACCTTC; cdr3_aa: CASSKTGNYGYTF
j_call: TRBJ1-2; v_call: TRBV28; clone_size: -; d_call: TRBD1; cdr3_nt: TGTGCCAGCAGTTTAAGCAGGGGGCGGGGCTACACCTTC; cdr3_aa: CASSLSRGRGYTF
j_call: TRBJ2-2; v_call: TRBV30; clone_size: -; d_call: -; cdr3_nt: TGTGCCTGGAGTCTAATATGGAGGGGGGAGCTGTTTTTT; cdr3_aa: CAWSLIWRGELFF
j_call: TRBJ2-7; v_call: TRBV5-1; clone_size: -; d_call: -; cdr3_nt: TGCGCCAGCAGCTTGGGAGATGGGTCCTACGAGCAGTACTTC; cdr3_aa: CASSLGDGSYEQYF
j_call: TRBJ2-1; v_call: TRBV5-1; clone_size: -; d_call: -; cdr3_nt: TGCGCCAGCAGCCTGGGACGACCTAGCGATGAGCAGTTCTTC; cdr3_aa: CASSLGRPSDEQFF
j_call: TRBJ1-3; v_call: TRBV5-4; clone_size: -; d_call: -; cdr3_nt: TGTGCCAGCACCCTGGGAGGGGCTGGAAACACCATATATTTT; cdr3_aa: CASTLGGAGNTIYF
j_call: TRBJ1-2; v_call: TRBV7-2; clone_size: -; d_call: -; cdr3_nt: TGTGCCAGCAGCCAAAGACAGTGGCGAGGATGGGGCTACACCTTC; cdr3_aa: CASSQRQWRGWGYTF
j_call: TRBJ2-3; v_call: TRBV30; clone_size: -; d_call: -; cdr3_nt: TGTGCCTGGGGAACGAGGGGCAGAGATACGCAGTATTTT; cdr3_aa: CAWGTRGRDTQYF
j_call: TRBJ2-5; v_call: TRBV18; clone_size: -; d_call: -; cdr3_nt: TGTGCCAGCTCACCAGCCCAAGAGACCCAGTACTTC; cdr3_aa: CASSPAQETQYF
j_call: TRBJ1-2; v_call: TRBV27; clone_size: once; d_call: -; cdr3_nt: TGTGCCAGCAGTTTAGGGTCGGGGAACTATGGCTACACCTTC; cdr3_aa: CASSLGSGNYGYTF
j_call: TRBJ2-7; v_call: TRBV18; clone_size: -; d_call: -; cdr3_nt: TGTGCCAGCTCACCAGGCACGGAGAGCGAGCAGTACTTC; cdr3_aa: CASSPGTESEQYF
j_call: TRBJ1-5; v_call: TRBV19; clone_size: -; d_call: -; cdr3_nt: TGTGCCAGCAAACAGGTCGGGGGTCAGCCCCAGCATTTT; cdr3_aa: CASKQVGGQPQHF
j_call: TRBJ2-7; v_call: TRBV18; clone_size: -; d_call: -; cdr3_nt: TGTGCCAGCTCACCACAGACAGGCCAGGGGGAGCAGTACTTC; cdr3_aa: CASSPQTGQGEQYF
j_call: TRBJ2-6; v_call: TRBV14; clone_size: -; d_call: -; cdr3_nt: TGTGCCAGCAGCCCATACAGGGAAACGGCCAACGTCCTGACTTTC; cdr3_aa: CASSPYRETANVLTF